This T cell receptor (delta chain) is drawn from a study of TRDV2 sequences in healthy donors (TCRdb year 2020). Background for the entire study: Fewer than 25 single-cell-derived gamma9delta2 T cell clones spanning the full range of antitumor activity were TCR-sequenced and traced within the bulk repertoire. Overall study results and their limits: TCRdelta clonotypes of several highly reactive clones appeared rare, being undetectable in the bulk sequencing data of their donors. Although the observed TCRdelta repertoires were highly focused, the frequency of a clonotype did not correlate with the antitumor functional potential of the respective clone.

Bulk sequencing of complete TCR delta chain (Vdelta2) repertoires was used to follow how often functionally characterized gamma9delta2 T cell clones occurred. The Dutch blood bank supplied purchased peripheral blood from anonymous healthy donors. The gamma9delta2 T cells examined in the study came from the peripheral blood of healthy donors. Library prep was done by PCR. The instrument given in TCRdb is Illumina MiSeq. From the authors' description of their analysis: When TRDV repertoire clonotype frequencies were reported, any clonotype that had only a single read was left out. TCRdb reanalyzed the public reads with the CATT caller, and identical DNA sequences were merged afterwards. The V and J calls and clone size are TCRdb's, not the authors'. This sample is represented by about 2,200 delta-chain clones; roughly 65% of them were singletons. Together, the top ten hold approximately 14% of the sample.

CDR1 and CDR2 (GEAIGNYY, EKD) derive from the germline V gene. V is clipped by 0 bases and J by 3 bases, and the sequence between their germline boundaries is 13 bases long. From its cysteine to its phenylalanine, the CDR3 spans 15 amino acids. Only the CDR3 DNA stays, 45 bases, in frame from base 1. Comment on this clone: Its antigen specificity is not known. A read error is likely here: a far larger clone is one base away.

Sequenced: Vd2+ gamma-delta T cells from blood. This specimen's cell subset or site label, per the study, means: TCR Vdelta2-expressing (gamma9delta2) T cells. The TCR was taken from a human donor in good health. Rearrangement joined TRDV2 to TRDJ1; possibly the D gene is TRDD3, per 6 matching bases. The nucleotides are TGTGCCTGTGACACCGTGGGGGGGCTCGCCGATAAACTCATCTTT. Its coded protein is CACDTVGGLADKLIF.